Listed below are T cell receptor beta chains from one sample, sequenced in a study of cytomegalovirus exposure and HLA in healthy donors. TCRdb keeps only in-frame clones here, not all; method: immunoSEQ multiplex PCR. The sample consists of 250,000 to 400,000 clones, 70% to 90% of them appearing once. The sample comprised PBMCs. The receptor source for this set is a man aged 30 to 45 in good health and CMV-seronegative. Each CDR3 is given with its conserved first and last residue. Fields, in order: J gene, clone size, V gene, D gene, CDR3 DNA, CDR3 protein. A D gene is named only where the DNA matches it firmly. The size field is filled for only some rows; it gives once, few, many or a size class.

TRBJ2-1	NA	TRBV5-6	TRBD1	TGTGCCAGCACACCACGGGACAGCTCCTACAATGAGCAGTTCTTC	CASTPRDSSYNEQFF
TRBJ1-1	few	TRBV5-1	NA	TGCGCCAGCAGCTTGGAGGGGTTGAACACTGAAGCTTTCTTT	CASSLEGLNTEAFF
TRBJ2-5	once	TRBV4-1	TRBD1	TGCGCCAGCAGCCAAGATCGAAAACAGGGGGGAGAGACCCAGTACTTC	CASSQDRKQGGETQYF
TRBJ1-1	few	TRBV19	NA	TGTGCCAGTGTATCCAGGCAATCGAACACTGAAGCTTTCTTT	CASVSRQSNTEAFF
TRBJ2-1	NA	TRBV11-3	TRBD2	TGTGCCAGCAGCGAACCTGGACTAGACAATGAGCAGTTCTTC	CASSEPGLDNEQFF
TRBJ1-2	once	TRBV27	NA	TGTGCCAGCAGTTTATCGGCGCTATCGGGTATTCGGGTAATCTATGGCTACACCTTC	CASSLSALSGIRVIYGYTF
TRBJ2-2	NA	TRBV6-6	TRBD1	TGTGCCAGCCAACCTTTTGGTACAGGGGGGCCAGGGGAGCTGTTTTTT	CASQPFGTGGPGELFF
TRBJ2-7	NA	TRBV9	TRBD2	TGTGCCAGCAGCGTAGGTAGCGGGGAGCCCTACGAGCAGTACTTC	CASSVGSGEPYEQYF
TRBJ1-3	NA	TRBV28	TRBD1	TGTGCCAGCAGTTTATGGGACAGGGGAAGCTCTGGAAACACCATATATTTT	CASSLWDRGSSGNTIYF
TRBJ2-2	NA	TRBV7-9	NA	TGTGCCAGCAGTCTCACCGGGGAGCTGTTTTTT	CASSLTGELFF
TRBJ1-2	NA	TRBV6-5	TRBD1	TGTGCCAGCAGTCGCGGACAGGGGACGGGGGGCTACACCTTC	CASSRGQGTGGYTF
TRBJ1-1	NA	TRBV6-6	NA	TGTGCCAGCAGTTACTCGAGAGGGGGGAACACTGAAGCTTTCTTT	CASSYSRGGNTEAFF
TRBJ2-6	NA	TRBV5-1	NA	TGCGCCAGCAGCTTGTACGGGGCTGGGGCCAACGTCCTGACTTTC	CASSLYGAGANVLTF
TRBJ2-2	NA	TRBV10-1	NA	TGCGCCAGCAGTGATGGCAGGGAGGTCGGGGAGCTGTTTTTT	CASSDGREVGELFF
TRBJ2-7	NA	TRBV5-1	TRBD1	TGCGCCAGCAGCCTGACCGGGACAGGGATTTACGAGCAGTACTTC	CASSLTGTGIYEQYF
TRBJ1-3	NA	TRBV15	NA	TGTGCCACCAGCAGACGGGGGGGTGGGAACTCTGGAAACACCATATATTTT	CATSRRGGGNSGNTIYF
TRBJ2-1	NA	TRBV19	TRBD1	TGTGCCAGTAGGAACCGGGACAGAGATCCCAATGAGCAGTTCTTC	CASRNRDRDPNEQFF
TRBJ2-3	once	TRBV19	NA	TGTGCCAGTAGTTCACCCCGGGACACCCGCACAGATACGCAGTATTTT	CASSSPRDTRTDTQYF
TRBJ2-3	NA	TRBV18	NA	TGTGCCAGCTCACCACCTCTGACGGGTGACGCAGATACGCAGTATTTT	CASSPPLTGDADTQYF
TRBJ1-1	NA	TRBV2	NA	TGTGCCAGCACACCGTGGACGAGGGTGGGCACTGAAGCTTTCTTT	CASTPWTRVGTEAFF
TRBJ2-7	NA	TRBV7-9	NA	TGTGCCAGCAGCCTGGACACTGCCTACGAGCAGTACTTC	CASSLDTAYEQYF
TRBJ2-1	few	TRBV6-1	NA	TGTGCCAGCAGTGATCTGGAGGGACACAATGAGCAGTTCTTC	CASSDLEGHNEQFF
TRBJ2-7	NA	TRBV19	NA	TGTGCCAGTAGTATATCGCGGCGCCCCTACGAGCAGTACTTC	CASSISRRPYEQYF
TRBJ2-1	once	TRBV19	NA	TGTGCCAGTAGTATAGCGATTGGGAGTGAGCAGTTCTTC	CASSIAIGSEQFF
TRBJ2-3	NA	TRBV27	TRBD1	TGTGCCAGCAGTTTATCGAGGGGGACAGGTCTCACAGATACGCAGTATTTT	CASSLSRGTGLTDTQYF
TRBJ2-1	NA	TRBV11-2	TRBD1	TGTGCCAGCAGCTTAGTTGGACAGGGGTACAATGAGCAGTTCTTC	CASSLVGQGYNEQFF
TRBJ1-2	NA	TRBV10-3	NA	TGTGCCATCAGTGCAATGACCGCGGCTAACTATGGCTACACCTTC	CAISAMTAANYGYTF
TRBJ1-4	NA	TRBV6-5	TRBD1	TGTGCCAGCAGTTACGGTGGACAGGGGGCTGGTGAAAAACTGTTTTTT	CASSYGGQGAGEKLFF
TRBJ2-1	few	TRBV19	TRBD1	TGTGCCAGTAGTCGGGACAGGGGTTACAATGAGCAGTTCTTC	CASSRDRGYNEQFF
TRBJ2-7	NA	TRBV5-1	TRBD1	TGCGCCAGCAGCCCGGGGACAGGTGGTGCCTACGAGCAGTACTTC	CASSPGTGGAYEQYF
TRBJ2-2	NA	TRBV9	TRBD2	TGTGCCAGCAGCGTAGTGGGGGGGAGCACCGGGGAGCTGTTTTTT	CASSVVGGSTGELFF
TRBJ2-7	few	TRBV11-2	TRBD1	TGTGCCAGCAGCCTCGGGACAGCCTACGAGCAGTACTTC	CASSLGTAYEQYF
TRBJ1-1	NA	TRBV4-1	NA	TGCGCCAGCAGCGGCCTCCCACAACAGAACACTGAAGCTTTCTTT	CASSGLPQQNTEAFF
TRBJ2-1	few	TRBV5-4	TRBD2	TGTGCCAGCAGCTTGCCCAATCTCCGCGGGGGGGCCAATGAGCAGTTCTTC	CASSLPNLRGGANEQFF
TRBJ2-5	few	TRBV5-4	NA	TGTGCCAGCAGCTTGGGACTGACGGGGGAGACCCAGTACTTC	CASSLGLTGETQYF
TRBJ1-4	NA	TRBV30	NA	TGTGCCTGGACTTGGGGGCCAACTAATGAAAAACTGTTTTTT	CAWTWGPTNEKLFF